This TCR beta chain was sequenced for a study of CD8 T cells in ankylosing spondylitis. With respect to this clonotype: Its matching antigen is unknown.

CDR3 length: 16 amino acids. The V gene's germline CDR1 is PRHDT and CDR2 FYEKMQ (reference sequence). With 4 bases clipped from V and 2 bases from J, the junction kept 7 bases outside the gene matches. General study points: Typical of ankylosing spondylitis blood, it appeared, was a TCR beta motif of several highly homologous variants.

TCRdb re-analysed the 5' RACE reads in MiXCR, keeping a single row per CDR3 protein. The table shows about 540,000 distinct CDR3 sequences, with over 9.5% occurring only once. The sequencing input was blood, either unsorted or a sorted T cell fraction (not recorded which). The rearrangement uses TRBV13 and TRBJ2-2, with 7 bases aligning to TRBD1. This TCR came from a male donor with ankylosing spondylitis. As DNA, the CDR3 is TGTGCCAGCAGCTCCGGACAGGCTCCCAACACCGGGGAGCTGTTTTTT. It specifies CASSSGQAPNTGELFF.